These T cell receptor beta chains were read from a single sample in a study of blood T cell repertoires in COVID-19. This table comes from immunoSEQ multiplex PCR, and its TCRdb copy is limited to in-frame clones, with some not included. Of 20,000 to 25,000 clones in the sample, about 88% were seen once. Sequenced material: peripheral blood. All receptors derive from a human donor in a cohort sampled during active COVID-19. The donor label of this sample is uncertain. The CDR3 runs from the conserved cysteine through the conserved F or W. A D gene is named only where the DNA matches it firmly. A clone size is listed for some rows: how often the clone was seen (once, few, many), or a class if it is expanded.

v_gene	d_gene	abundance	j_gene	CDR3aa	CDR3nt
TRBV15	TRBD2	.	TRBJ2-7	CATSRGTSGSFTYEQYF	TGTGCCACCAGCAGAGGGACTAGCGGGAGCTTTACCTACGAGCAGTACTTC
TRBV19	TRBD1	once	TRBJ1-6	CASRARDRNSPLHF	TGTGCCAGTAGGGCCCGGGACAGAAATTCACCCCTCCACTTT
TRBV4-1	TRBD2	.	TRBJ2-1	CASNLFWREGMNEQFF	TGCGCCAGCAACCTATTCTGGCGGGAGGGCATGAATGAGCAGTTCTTC
TRBV11-3	TRBD2	.	TRBJ2-2	CASSLVWGGRASGELFF	TGTGCCAGCAGCTTAGTTTGGGGCGGGAGGGCGTCCGGGGAGCTGTTTTTT
TRBV2	TRBD2	.	TRBJ2-5	CASMGTSEETQYF	TGTGCCAGCATGGGGACTAGTGAAGAGACCCAGTACTTC
TRBV2	.	few	TRBJ2-5	CASKQEETQYF	TGTGCCAGCAAACAAGAAGAGACCCAGTACTTC
TRBV15	.	.	TRBJ2-2	CATSREPGTRTVNTGELFF	TGTGCCACCAGCAGAGAACCAGGTACTCGCACGGTGAACACCGGGGAGCTGTTTTTT
TRBV29-1	.	.	TRBJ1-1	CSVKGVTEAFF	TGCAGCGTTAAGGGGGTAACTGAAGCTTTCTTT
TRBV5-1	.	.	TRBJ2-1	CASSSGLSHNEQFF	TGCGCCAGCAGCTCCGGACTATCCCACAATGAGCAGTTCTTC
TRBV11-3	TRBD1	.	TRBJ2-7	CASSLAGDRGEQYF	TGTGCCAGCAGCTTAGCGGGGGACAGGGGTGAGCAGTACTTC
TRBV6-2/TRBV6-3	.	.	TRBJ1-4	CASSSRIGPVVGKLFF	TGTGCCAGCAGTTCCCGTATTGGCCCCGTGGTTGGAAAACTGTTTTTT
TRBV10-3	.	.	TRBJ2-7	CAGAVAGSDEQYF	TGTGCCGGGGCCGTCGCGGGGTCCGACGAGCAGTACTTC
TRBV6-2/TRBV6-3	TRBD1	.	TRBJ1-4	CASSPRQGQLFF	TGTGCCAGCAGCCCGAGACAGGGACAACTGTTTTTT
TRBV5-1	.	.	TRBJ2-1	CASSPRDSQMEYNEQFF	TGCGCCAGCAGCCCCCGGGACTCCCAGATGGAATACAATGAGCAGTTCTTC
TRBV29-1	.	.	TRBJ2-5	CSVYQPGRETQYF	TGCAGCGTTTACCAACCTGGTCGGGAGACCCAGTACTTC
TRBV7-9	TRBD2	.	TRBJ2-6	CASTRGLAGAGGANVLTF	TGTGCCAGCACCAGAGGACTAGCGGGAGCGGGAGGGGCCAACGTCCTGACTTTC
TRBV3-1/TRBV3-2	TRBD2	.	TRBJ2-7	CASSPTGTSGLDYEQYF	TGTGCCAGCAGCCCAACCGGGACTAGCGGGTTAGACTACGAGCAGTACTTC
TRBV5-1	.	.	TRBJ1-5	CASSLGPDQPQHF	TGCGCCAGCAGCTTGGGGCCCGATCAGCCCCAGCATTTT
TRBV18	TRBD2	.	TRBJ2-2	CASSPPSGLLNTGELFF	TGTGCCAGCTCACCACCGTCGGGACTACTGAACACCGGGGAGCTGTTTTTT
TRBV6-5	.	.	TRBJ2-7	CATKRGGGYEQYF	TGTGCCACAAAAAGGGGAGGCGGTTACGAGCAGTACTTC
TRBV5-5	TRBD2	.	TRBJ2-5	CASSLGGLEETQYF	TGTGCCAGCAGCTTGGGGGGACTAGAAGAGACCCAGTACTTC
TRBV7-9	TRBD2	.	TRBJ2-7	CASSLGGVSEQYF	TGTGCCAGCAGCTTGGGAGGGGTTAGCGAGCAGTACTTC
TRBV5-5	.	.	TRBJ1-4	CASSLPGHREKLFF	TGTGCCAGCAGCTTGCCGGGACACAGGGAAAAACTGTTTTTT
TRBV6-5	.	.	TRBJ2-7	CATRLGAYLSYEQYF	TGTGCCACCCGGTTAGGGGCTTATTTGTCCTACGAGCAGTACTTC
TRBV5-4	.	.	TRBJ2-1	CASSSGTTSSYNEQFF	TGTGCCAGCAGCTCCGGGACAACCTCCTCCTACAATGAGCAGTTCTTC
TRBV27	TRBD2	.	TRBJ2-7	CASSMRGTSGYEQYF	TGTGCCAGCAGTATGCGAGGGACTAGCGGATACGAGCAGTACTTC
TRBV20-1	TRBD2	.	TRBJ2-7	CSASQGSGSYEQYF	TGCAGTGCTAGTCAGGGTAGCGGGAGCTACGAGCAGTACTTC
TRBV27	TRBD2	.	TRBJ2-3	CASSLLASGPIRTDTQYF	TGTGCCAGCAGTTTATTGGCTAGCGGGCCGATCCGCACAGATACGCAGTATTTT
TRBV5-1	.	.	TRBJ2-1	CASRQTNDFGEQFF	TGCGCCAGCAGGCAAACTAATGATTTCGGTGAGCAGTTCTTC
TRBV30	TRBD2	.	TRBJ2-1	CAWSTPGLAVFEQFF	TGTGCCTGGAGTACACCGGGACTAGCGGTTTTTGAGCAGTTCTTC
TRBV4-1	TRBD2	.	TRBJ2-2	CASSQVTSGSNTGELFF	TGCGCCAGCAGCCAAGTTACTAGCGGTTCGAACACCGGGGAGCTGTTTTTT
TRBV19	TRBD1	.	TRBJ2-3	CASSRDSYTDTQYF	TGTGCCAGTAGTAGGGACAGTTACACAGATACGCAGTATTTT
TRBV18	.	.	TRBJ2-3	CASSPPPDTQYF	TGTGCCAGCTCACCACCCCCGGATACGCAGTATTTT
TRBV19	.	few	TRBJ1-2	CASSIAGSAGYTF	TGTGCCAGTAGTATAGCGGGGTCGGCTGGCTACACCTTC
TRBV5-1	.	.	TRBJ2-7	CASSLDGSSSEQYF	TGCGCCAGCAGCTTGGATGGTAGCTCATCCGAGCAGTACTTC
TRBV3-1/TRBV3-2	.	.	TRBJ2-1	CASSRLGAGTNEQFF	TGTGCCAGCAGCCGCCTAGGGGCTGGAACCAATGAGCAGTTCTTC
TRBV30	TRBD1	.	TRBJ2-7	CAWSGGTGGNYEQYF	TGTGCCTGGAGTGGGGGGACAGGGGGGAACTACGAGCAGTACTTC
TRBV6-5	TRBD1	.	TRBJ1-1	CASRGLDRGSTEAFF	TGTGCCAGCAGGGGGTTAGACAGGGGCAGCACTGAAGCTTTCTTT
TRBV5-1	TRBD2	.	TRBJ2-3	CASSEISGSSTDTQYF	TGCGCCAGCAGCGAGATTAGCGGGAGCAGCACAGATACGCAGTATTTT
TRBV6-5	TRBD1	.	TRBJ1-2	CASSRLLQGHYGYTF	TGTGCCAGCTCGAGATTATTACAGGGGCACTATGGCTACACCTTC
TRBV19	.	.	TRBJ2-7	CASSGTGFREQYF	TGTGCCTCCTCCGGGACTGGGTTCCGCGAGCAGTACTTC
TRBV18	.	few	TRBJ1-1	CASSPSNRPNTEAFF	TGTGCCAGCTCACCCTCCAACAGACCGAACACTGAAGCTTTCTTT
TRBV27	TRBD2	.	TRBJ2-3	CASRRLAGPEYF	TGTGCCAGCAGAAGACTAGCGGGTCCGGAGTATTTT
TRBV5-1	TRBD2	.	TRBJ2-5	CASSRAATSGETQYF	TGCGCCAGCAGCCGCGCCGCTACTAGCGGAGAGACCCAGTACTTC
TRBV7-2	TRBD2	.	TRBJ2-3	CASRPALSGTSRDTQYF	TGTGCCAGCAGGCCTGCCCTTAGCGGGACATCACGAGATACGCAGTATTTT
TRBV25-1	TRBD2	.	TRBJ2-5	CASSNPSGSGETQYF	TGTGCCAGCAGTAACCCTAGCGGGAGTGGTGAGACCCAGTACTTC
TRBV11-2	TRBD2	.	TRBJ2-7	CASSLANGLAGDASYEQYF	TGTGCCAGCAGCTTAGCGAACGGACTAGCGGGAGACGCTTCCTACGAGCAGTACTTC
TRBV19	.	.	TRBJ1-5	CASRLTVDSNQPQHF	TGTGCCAGTAGGTTAACAGTGGATAGCAATCAGCCCCAGCATTTT
TRBV11-2	.	.	TRBJ2-7	CASSVSGPYEQYF	TGTGCCAGCTCGGTTAGCGGACCCTACGAGCAGTACTTC
TRBV5-1	TRBD1	.	TRBJ2-7	CASSLFQRWTGYEQYF	TGCGCCAGCAGCTTGTTCCAGAGATGGACAGGGTACGAGCAGTACTTC
TRBV5-1	TRBD1	.	TRBJ2-7	CASSPGQGGYEQYF	TGCGCCAGCAGCCCGGGACAGGGGGGGTACGAGCAGTACTTC
TRBV6-5	TRBD2	.	TRBJ2-1	CASSQSGSVYNEQFF	TGTGCCAGCAGCCAAAGCGGGAGCGTCTACAATGAGCAGTTCTTC
TRBV7-9	TRBD2	.	TRBJ2-1	CASSRLAGGYNEQFF	TGTGCCAGCAGCCGTCTAGCGGGAGGGTACAATGAGCAGTTCTTC
TRBV5-1	.	.	TRBJ1-4	CASSFRQASTNEKLFF	TGCGCCAGCAGTTTTAGACAGGCTTCAACTAATGAAAAACTGTTTTTT
TRBV10-3	TRBD2	once	TRBJ2-3	CAISESAGRAGDTQYF	TGTGCCATCAGTGAGTCTGCCGGGAGGGCAGGGGATACGCAGTATTTT